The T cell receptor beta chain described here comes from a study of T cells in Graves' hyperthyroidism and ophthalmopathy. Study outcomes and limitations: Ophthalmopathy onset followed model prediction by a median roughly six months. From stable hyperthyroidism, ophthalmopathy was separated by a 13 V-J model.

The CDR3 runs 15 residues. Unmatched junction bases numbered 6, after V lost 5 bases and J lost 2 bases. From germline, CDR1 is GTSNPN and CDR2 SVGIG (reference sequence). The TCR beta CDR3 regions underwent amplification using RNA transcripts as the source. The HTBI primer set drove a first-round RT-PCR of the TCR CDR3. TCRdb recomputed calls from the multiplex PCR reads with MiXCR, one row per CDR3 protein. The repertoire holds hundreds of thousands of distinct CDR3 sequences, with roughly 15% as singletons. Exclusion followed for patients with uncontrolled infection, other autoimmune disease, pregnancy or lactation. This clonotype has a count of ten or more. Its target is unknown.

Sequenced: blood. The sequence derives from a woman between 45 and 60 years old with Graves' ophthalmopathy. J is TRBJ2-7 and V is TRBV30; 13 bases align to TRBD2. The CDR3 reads CAWSLAGGRAYEQYF. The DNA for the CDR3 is TGTGCCTGGTCACTAGCGGGAGGGAGGGCCTACGAGCAGTACTTC.